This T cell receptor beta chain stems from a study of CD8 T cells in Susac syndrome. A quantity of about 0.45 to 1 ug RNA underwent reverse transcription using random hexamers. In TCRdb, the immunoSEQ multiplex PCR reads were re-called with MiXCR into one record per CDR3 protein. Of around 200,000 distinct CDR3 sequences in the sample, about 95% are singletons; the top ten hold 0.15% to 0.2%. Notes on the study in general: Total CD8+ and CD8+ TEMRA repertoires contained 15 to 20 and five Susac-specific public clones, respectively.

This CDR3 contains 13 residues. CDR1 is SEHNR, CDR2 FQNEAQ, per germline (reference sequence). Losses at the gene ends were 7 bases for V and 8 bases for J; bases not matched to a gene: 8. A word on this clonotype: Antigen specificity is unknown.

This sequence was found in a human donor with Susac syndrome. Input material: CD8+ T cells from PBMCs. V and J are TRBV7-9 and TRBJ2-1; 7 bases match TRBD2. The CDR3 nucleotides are TGTGCCAGCACCCCCCTAGCGGAGGATGAGCAGTTCTTC. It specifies CASTPLAEDEQFF.